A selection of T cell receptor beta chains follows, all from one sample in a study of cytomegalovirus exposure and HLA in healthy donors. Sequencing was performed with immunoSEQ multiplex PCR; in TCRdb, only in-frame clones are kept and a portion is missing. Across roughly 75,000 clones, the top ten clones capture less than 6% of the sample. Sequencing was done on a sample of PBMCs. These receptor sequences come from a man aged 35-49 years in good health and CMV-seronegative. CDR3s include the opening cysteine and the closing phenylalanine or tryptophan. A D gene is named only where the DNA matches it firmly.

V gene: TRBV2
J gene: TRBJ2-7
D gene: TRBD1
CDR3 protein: CASGRTGDYEQYF
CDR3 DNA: TGTGCCAGCGGACGGACAGGAGACTACGAGCAGTACTTC

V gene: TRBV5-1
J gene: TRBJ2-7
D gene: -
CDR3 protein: CASSLGLGGYYEQYF
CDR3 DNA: TGCGCCAGCAGCTTGGGCCTAGGGGGTTACTACGAGCAGTACTTC

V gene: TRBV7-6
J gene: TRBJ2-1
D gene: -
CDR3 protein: CASSRGLIDEQFF
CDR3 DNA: TGTGCCAGCAGCCGGGGACTTATCGATGAGCAGTTCTTC

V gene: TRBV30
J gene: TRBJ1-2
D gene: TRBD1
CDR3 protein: CAWSGTGDYGYTF
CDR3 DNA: TGTGCCTGGAGTGGGACAGGGGACTATGGCTACACCTTC

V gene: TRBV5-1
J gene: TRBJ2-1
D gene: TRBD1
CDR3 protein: CASSVNRGPSYNEQFF
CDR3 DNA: TGCGCCAGCAGCGTAAACAGGGGGCCTTCCTACAATGAGCAGTTCTTC

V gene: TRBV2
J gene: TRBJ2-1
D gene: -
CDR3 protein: CASSENLASEAYNEQFF
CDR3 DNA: TGTGCCAGCAGTGAAAATCTCGCTAGCGAGGCCTACAATGAGCAGTTCTTC

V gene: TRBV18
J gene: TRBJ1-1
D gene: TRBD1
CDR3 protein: CASSPQEQGAAGTEAFF
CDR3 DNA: TGTGCCAGCTCACCCCAGGAACAGGGGGCAGCAGGCACTGAAGCTTTCTTT

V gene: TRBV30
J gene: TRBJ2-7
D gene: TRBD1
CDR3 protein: CAWGRQGAYEQYF
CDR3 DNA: TGTGCCTGGGGTAGACAGGGGGCCTACGAGCAGTACTTC

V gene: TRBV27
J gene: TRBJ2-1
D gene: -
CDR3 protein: CASTSYRDFYNEQFF
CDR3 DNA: TGTGCCAGCACCTCCTACAGGGATTTTTACAATGAGCAGTTCTTC

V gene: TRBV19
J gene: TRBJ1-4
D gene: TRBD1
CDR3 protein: CASSLRQGTGQKLFF
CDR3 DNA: TGTGCCAGTAGTCTACGACAGGGAACCGGTCAAAAACTGTTTTTT

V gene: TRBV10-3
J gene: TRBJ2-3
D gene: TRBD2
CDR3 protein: CAISSSGGGTDTQYF
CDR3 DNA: TGTGCCATCAGTTCTAGCGGGGGCGGCACAGATACGCAGTATTTT

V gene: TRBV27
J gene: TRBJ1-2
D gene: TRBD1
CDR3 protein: CASSLAGTGAANYGYTF
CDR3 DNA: TGTGCCAGCAGTCTAGCCGGGACAGGGGCTGCTAACTATGGCTACACCTTC

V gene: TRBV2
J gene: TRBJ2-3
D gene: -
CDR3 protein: CASSELGAAANTDTQYF
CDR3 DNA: TGTGCCAGCAGTGAACTAGGGGCGGCCGCTAACACAGATACGCAGTATTTT

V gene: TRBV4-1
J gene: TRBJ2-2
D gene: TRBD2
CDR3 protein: CASSLRRGANTGELFF
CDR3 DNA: TGCGCCAGCAGTCTCAGGCGGGGGGCTAACACCGGGGAGCTGTTTTTT

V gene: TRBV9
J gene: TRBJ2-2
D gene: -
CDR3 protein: CASSVGGRSSGELFF
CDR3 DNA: TGTGCCAGCAGCGTAGGGGGCAGGTCTTCAGGGGAGCTGTTTTTT

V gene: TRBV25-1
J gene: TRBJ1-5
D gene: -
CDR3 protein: CASSGQSSNQPQHF
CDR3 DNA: TGTGCCAGCAGTGGACAGAGTAGCAATCAGCCCCAGCATTTT

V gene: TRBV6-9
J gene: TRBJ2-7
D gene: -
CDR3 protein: CASEDLSYEQYF
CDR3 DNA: TGTGCCTCGGAGGATTTATCCTACGAGCAGTACTTC

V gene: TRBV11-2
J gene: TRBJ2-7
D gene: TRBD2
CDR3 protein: CASSVTGIAGSTYEQYF
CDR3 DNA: TGTGCCAGCAGCGTGACCGGGATAGCGGGGTCCACCTACGAGCAGTACTTC

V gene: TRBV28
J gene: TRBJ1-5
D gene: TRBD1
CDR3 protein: CASSKGQGASQPQHF
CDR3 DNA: TGTGCCAGCAGTAAAGGACAGGGGGCGAGTCAGCCCCAGCATTTT

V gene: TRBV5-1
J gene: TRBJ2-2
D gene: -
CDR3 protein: CASSLTLGELFF
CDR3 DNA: TGCGCCAGCAGCTTGACTCTCGGGGAGCTGTTTTTT

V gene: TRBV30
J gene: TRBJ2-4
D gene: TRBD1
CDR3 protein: CAWTPQTGALAKNIQYF
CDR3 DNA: TGTGCCTGGACCCCACAAACAGGGGCCTTAGCCAAAAACATTCAGTACTTC

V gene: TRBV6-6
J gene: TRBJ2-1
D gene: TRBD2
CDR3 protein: CASSYLTGGPTEQFF
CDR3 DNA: TGTGCCAGCAGTTACCTCACGGGAGGGCCGACTGAGCAGTTCTTC

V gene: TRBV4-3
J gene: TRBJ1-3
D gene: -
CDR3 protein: CASSQDFTGTGNTIYF
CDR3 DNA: TGCGCCAGCAGCCAAGATTTTACAGGGACTGGAAACACCATATATTTT

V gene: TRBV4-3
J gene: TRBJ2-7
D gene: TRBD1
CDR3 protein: CASSRTGGSYEQYF
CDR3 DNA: TGCGCCAGCAGTAGGACAGGGGGTTCCTACGAGCAGTACTTC

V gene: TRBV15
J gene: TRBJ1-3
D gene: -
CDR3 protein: CATSRGGSGNTIYF
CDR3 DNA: TGTGCCACCAGCAGAGGAGGGTCTGGAAACACCATATATTTT

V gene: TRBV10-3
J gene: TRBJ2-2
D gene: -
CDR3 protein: CAISDPTGPANTGELFF
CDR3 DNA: TGTGCCATCAGTGACCCGACAGGTCCCGCGAACACCGGGGAGCTGTTTTTT

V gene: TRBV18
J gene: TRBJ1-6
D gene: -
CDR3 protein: CASSPDSNSGSPLHF
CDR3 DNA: TGTGCCAGCTCACCTGACAGCAATTCTGGTTCACCCCTCCACTTT

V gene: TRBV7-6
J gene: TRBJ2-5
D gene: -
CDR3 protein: CASSLDPSIQETQYF
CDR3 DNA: TGTGCCAGCAGCTTAGATCCTAGTATCCAAGAGACCCAGTACTTC

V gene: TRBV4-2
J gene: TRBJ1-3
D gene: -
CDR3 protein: CAGSPGGLSGNTIYF
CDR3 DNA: TGTGCCGGCAGCCCCGGGGGACTCTCTGGAAACACCATATATTTT

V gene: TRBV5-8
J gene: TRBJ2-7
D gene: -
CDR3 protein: CASSWRWNYEQYF
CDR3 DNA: TGTGCCAGCAGCTGGAGGTGGAATTACGAGCAGTACTTC

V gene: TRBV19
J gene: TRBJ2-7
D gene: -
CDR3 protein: CASRGRANSYEQYF
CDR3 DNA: TGTGCCAGTAGGGGCAGGGCCAACTCCTACGAGCAGTACTTC

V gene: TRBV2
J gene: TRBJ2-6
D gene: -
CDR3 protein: CASSLPQGTGGANVLTF
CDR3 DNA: TGTGCCAGCAGCTTACCTCAGGGTACGGGCGGGGCCAACGTCCTGACTTTC

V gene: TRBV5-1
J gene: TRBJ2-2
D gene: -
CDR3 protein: CASSLALLEGWVTGELFF
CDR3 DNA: TGCGCCAGCAGCTTGGCCCTTCTCGAGGGTTGGGTCACCGGGGAGCTGTTTTTT

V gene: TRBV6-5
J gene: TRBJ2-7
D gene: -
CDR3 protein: CASRDRNYEQYF
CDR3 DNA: TGTGCCAGCAGGGACAGAAACTACGAGCAGTACTTC

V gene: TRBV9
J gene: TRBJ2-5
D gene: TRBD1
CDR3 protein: CASSEGTVYQETQYF
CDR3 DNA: TGTGCCAGCAGCGAGGGGACAGTGTACCAAGAGACCCAGTACTTC

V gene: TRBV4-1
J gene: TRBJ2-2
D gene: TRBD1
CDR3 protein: CASSQGQGVGELFF
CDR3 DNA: TGCGCCAGCAGCCAGGGACAGGGGGTCGGGGAGCTGTTTTTT

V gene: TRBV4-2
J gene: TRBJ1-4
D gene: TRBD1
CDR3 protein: CASSQDGTGDEKLFF
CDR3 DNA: TGTGCCAGCAGCCAGGACGGGACAGGGGATGAAAAACTGTTTTTT

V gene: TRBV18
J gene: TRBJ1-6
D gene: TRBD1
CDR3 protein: CASSTGADSPLHF
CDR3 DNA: TGTGCCAGCTCAACAGGGGCGGATTCACCCCTCCACTTT

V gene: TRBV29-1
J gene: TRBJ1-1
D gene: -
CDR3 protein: CSVPNQGSALTEAFF
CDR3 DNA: TGCAGCGTACCCAATCAGGGAAGTGCGCTCACTGAAGCTTTCTTT

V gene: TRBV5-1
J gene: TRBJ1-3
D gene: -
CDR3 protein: CASSPREGVAGGNTIYF
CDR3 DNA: TGCGCCAGCAGCCCACGCGAAGGGGTGGCAGGTGGGAACACCATATATTTT

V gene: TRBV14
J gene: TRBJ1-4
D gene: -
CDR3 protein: CASSQDNERKLFF
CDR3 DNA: TGTGCCAGCAGCCAGGACAACGAGAGAAAACTGTTTTTT

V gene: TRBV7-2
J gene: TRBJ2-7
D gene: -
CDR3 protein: CASSSRSETYEQYF
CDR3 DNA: TGTGCCAGCAGCTCAAGAAGCGAGACCTACGAGCAGTACTTC